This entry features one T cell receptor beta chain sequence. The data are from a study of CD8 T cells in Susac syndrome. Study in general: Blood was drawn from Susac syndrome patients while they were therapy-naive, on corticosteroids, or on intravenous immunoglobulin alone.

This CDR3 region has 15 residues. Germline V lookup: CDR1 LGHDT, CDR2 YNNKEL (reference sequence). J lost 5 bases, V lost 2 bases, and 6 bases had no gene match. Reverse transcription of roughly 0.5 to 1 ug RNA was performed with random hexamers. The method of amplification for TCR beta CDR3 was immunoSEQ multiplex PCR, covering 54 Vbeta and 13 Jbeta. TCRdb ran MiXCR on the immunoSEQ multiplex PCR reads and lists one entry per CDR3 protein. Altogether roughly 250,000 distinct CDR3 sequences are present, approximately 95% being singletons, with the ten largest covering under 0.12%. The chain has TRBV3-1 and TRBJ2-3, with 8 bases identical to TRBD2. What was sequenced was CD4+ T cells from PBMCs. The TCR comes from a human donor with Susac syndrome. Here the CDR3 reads CASSQRSGSGDTQYF. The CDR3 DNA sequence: TGTGCCAGCAGCCAACGAAGCGGGAGTGGAGATACGCAGTATTTT.